These 23 T cell receptor beta chains were sequenced from one sample in a study of T cell responses to AZD1222 COVID-19 vaccine. Sequencing was performed with immunoSEQ multiplex PCR; in TCRdb, only in-frame clones are kept and a portion is missing. The sample contains 200,000 or so clones, roughly 92% of which appear only once. This specimen consisted of peripheral blood, obtained 28 days after the second AZD1222 dose. The receptors were gathered from an adult who received the AZD1222 COVID-19 vaccine.

This clone was picked up one time. The chain links TRBV4-2 to TRBJ1-4; TRBD1 aligns across 8 bases. The CDR3 has 15 amino acids. V dropped 1 base and J dropped 5; count of bases not matched to a gene: 3. Germline values: CDR1 LGHNA, CDR2 YNFKEQ. CDR3 amino acids: CASSQGGQANEKLFF. The CDR3 region has the DNA TGTGCCAGCAGCCAAGGGGGACAGGCCAATGAAAAACTGTTTTTT.

The V and J genes are TRBV27 and TRBJ1-1; D ambiguous. Germline loops: CDR1 MNHEY, CDR2 SMNVEV (reference sequence). Between the trimmed V and J ends, which lost 4 bases and 4 bases, there was a span of 10 bases. The CDR3 is 13 amino acids. CDR3 bases: TGTGCCAGCAGTTCTCTTGTACGCACTGAAGCTTTCTTT. Its protein is CASSSLVRTEAFF.

This clone was found a few times. V gene TRBV5-6 combines with J gene TRBJ1-2, with D hard to call. V was pared by 4 bases and J by 4 bases, with 17 bases between. CDR1 SGHDT and CDR2 YYEEEE come from the germline V gene. The CDR3 covers 15 residues. The CDR3: CASSPFGGRPYGYTF. The CDR3 DNA follows: TGTGCCAGCAGCCCGTTCGGCGGACGGCCCTATGGCTACACCTTC.

The chain is built from TRBV30 and TRBJ1-6, with 8 bases identical to TRBD1. CDR1 is GTSNPN and CDR2 is SVGIG in the germline V gene (reference sequence). The V segment lost 2 bases and the J segment 8 bases; nucleotides outside the gene matches: 2. This CDR3 region has 13 residues. Written as DNA, the CDR3 is TGTGCCTGGAGTCAGACAGGGGATTCACCCCTCCACTTT. Amino acid sequence: CAWSQTGDSPLHF.

The V and J genes are TRBV11-2 and TRBJ1-6; TRBD1 matches at 7 bases. V trimming: 1 base; J trimming: 9 bases; junction bases outside the gene matches: 12. The CDR3 loop spans 17 amino acids. CDR1 and CDR2 from the germline V gene are SGHAT and FQNNGV. The CDR3 protein is CASSLALGQAGSSPLHF. CDR3 DNA sequence: TGTGCCAGCAGCTTAGCCCTTGGACAGGCAGGGAGTTCACCCCTCCACTTT.

The chain uses TRBV9 and TRBJ2-7; no clear D. CDR3 length equals 14 residues. Trimming cost V 0 bases and J 1 base, with 8 bases left between them. Germline CDR1 is SGDLS and CDR2 is YYNGEE. Written as DNA, the CDR3 is TGTGCCAGCAGCGTAGGCCAGGAATCCTACGAGCAGTACTTC. Translating gives CASSVGQESYEQYF.

The chain has TRBV18 and TRBJ2-7, with TRBD2 matching over 7 bases. Germline V CDR1 and CDR2: KGHSH, LQKENI. The CDR3 consists of 16 residues. Losses at the gene ends were 3 bases for V and 0 bases for J; bases not matched to a gene: 8. The CDR3 protein is CASSPTESGVSYEQYF. DNA for the CDR3: TGTGCCAGCTCACCGACGGAGAGCGGGGTCTCCTACGAGCAGTACTTC.

This chain links TRBV6-5 with TRBJ1-1; D gene unclear. Germline V gives CDR1 MNHEY, CDR2 SVGAGI. The length of the CDR3 is 15 residues. V lost 0 bases to trimming and J lost 6 bases, with 14 bases between them. CDR3 in DNA: TGTGCCAGCAGTTACTCGGTTTGGCGGCCCGCTGAAGCTTTCTTT. Translating it yields CASSYSVWRPAEAFF.

V is TRBV5-1 and J is TRBJ2-7; D ambiguous. The CDR3 is 11 residues long. Trimming cost V 5 bases and J 0 bases, with 3 bases left between them. Germline-derived CDR1 and CDR2 are SGHRS and YFSETQ. The CDR3, as DNA: TGCGCCAGCAGAACCTCCTACGAGCAGTACTTC. Translation gives CASRTSYEQYF.

The count of this clone is one. The chain carries TRBV30 and TRBJ1-5, with 9 bases that match TRBD1. Germline-derived CDR1 and CDR2 are GTSNPN and SVGIG (reference sequence). V dropped 1 base and J dropped 4; count of bases not matched to a gene: 5. This CDR3 has 15 residues. The CDR3 DNA reads TGTGCCTGGAGTGCTCCGGGGACAGGGAATCAGCCCCAGCATTTT. Encoded protein: CAWSAPGTGNQPQHF. Full variable domain (missing parts from reference TRBV30 and TRBJ1-5): SQTIHQWPATLVQPVGSPLSLECTVEGTSNPNLYWYRQAAGRGLQLLFYSVGIGQISSEVPQNLSASRPQDRQFILSSKKLLLSDSGFYLCAWSAPGTGNQPQHFGDGTRLSIL.

In nucleotides, the CDR3 is TGTGCCAGCAGCTTAGGTGGGGGATCGGGCTATGGCTACACCTTC. Translation gives CASSLGGGSGYGYTF. The chain couples TRBV7-9 to TRBJ1-2; maybe TRBD1 (5 bases). Germline assignment: CDR1 SEHNR and CDR2 FQNEAQ (reference sequence). CDR3 length: 15 residues. V was clipped by 1 base and J by 4 bases, with 13 bases between them.

The chain uses TRBV6-5 and TRBJ1-2; D is possibly TRBD1 (5 bases). The CDR3 spans 14 residues. The V gene lost 6 bases and the J gene lost 3 bases, with 14 bases spanning the gap. From germline, CDR1 is MNHEY and CDR2 SVGAGI. In DNA form, the CDR3 reads TGTGCCAGCAGCCGGGACGCGCAGTACTATGGCTACACCTTC. This codes for CASSRDAQYYGYTF.

This CDR3 is CASSPLSSDYGYTF. The CDR3 DNA sequence: TGTGCCAGCTCACCTCTTAGCAGTGACTATGGCTACACCTTC. The chain employs TRBV18 and TRBJ1-2; D gene uncertain. V lost 3 bases, J lost 3 bases, and 11 bases lay in between. The CDR3 length is 14 residues. Looked up from germline, CDR1 is KGHSH and CDR2 is LQKENI.

The CDR3: CASSSLAGGQGDTQYF. CDR3 nucleotides: TGTGCCAGCAGTTCCCTAGCGGGGGGGCAGGGCGATACGCAGTATTTT. The V call is TRBV27, the J call TRBJ2-3; 12 positions match TRBD2. The CDR3 is made up of 16 amino acids. With V trimmed by 4 bases and J by 6 bases, 8 bases remained unmatched. CDR1 is MNHEY and CDR2 is SMNVEV in the germline V gene (reference sequence).

The chain is built from TRBV6-5 and TRBJ1-1; no clear D. Trimming left V 7 bases short and J 6 bases short, with 21 bases between. Per the germline V gene, CDR1 is MNHEY and CDR2 is SVGAGI. This CDR3 comprises 15 residues. The CDR3 is CASTKGGRLKAEAFF. The CDR3 nucleotides are TGTGCCAGCACCAAAGGAGGGAGGCTTAAGGCTGAAGCTTTCTTT.

The rearrangement uses TRBV19 and TRBJ1-1; 7 nucleotides match TRBD1. V lost 6 bases and J lost 4; bases outside the gene matches: 5. This CDR3 is 13 amino acids long. The V gene's germline CDR1 is LNHDA and CDR2 SQIVND (reference sequence). The CDR3 sequence is CASSLTGFTEAFF. The DNA for the CDR3 is TGTGCCAGTAGCTTGACAGGGTTCACTGAAGCTTTCTTT. The full variable domain, with the rest looked up from reference TRBV19 and TRBJ1-1, is DGGITQSPKYLFRKEGQNVTLSCEQNLNHDAMYWYRQDPGQGLRLIYYSQIVNDFQKGDIAEGYSVSREKKESFPLTVTSAQKNPTAFYLCASSLTGFTEAFFGQGTRLTVV.

J is TRBJ1-2 and V is TRBV6-4; 11 nucleotides align to TRBD1. After removal of 5 bases from V and 2 bases from J, the junction contained 4 bases not matched to a gene. There are 15 residues in the CDR3. Germline CDR1 reads MRHNA; CDR2 reads SNTAGT. The DNA of the CDR3 is TGTGCCAGCAGTATTGGGACAGGGGGAAACTATGGCTACACCTTC. Amino acids: CASSIGTGGNYGYTF.

In this sample, this clone turned up once. V usage is TRBV29-1 and J usage is TRBJ2-7; 7 bases match TRBD1. CDR3 size: 12 residues. The trim removed 7 bases at V and 4 bases at J, leaving 7 bases unmatched. Germline V gene lookup returns CDR1 SQVTM and CDR2 ANQGSEA. CDR3 protein: CSGRDSLYEQYF. The CDR3 DNA reads TGCAGCGGCCGGGACAGCCTATACGAGCAGTACTTC.

The chain uses TRBV12-5 and TRBJ1-2; 7 bases are a match to TRBD1. J lost 6 bases, V lost 0 bases, and 10 bases had no gene match. The CDR3 has 16 residues. Germline loops: CDR1 LGHNT, CDR2 FRNRAP. The CDR3 region is CASGLVLKGARDGYTF. The CDR3 coding sequence is TGTGCTAGTGGTTTGGTACTCAAGGGGGCGCGCGATGGCTACACCTTC.

The V gene is TRBV3-1 (or the pseudogene TRBV3-2), the J gene TRBJ1-3; the D is unclear. This CDR3 contains 13 residues. The V end lost 0 bases, the J end lost 4 bases, and 4 bases lay between the germline ends. The germline V gene has CDR1 LGHDT and CDR2 YNNKEL (reference sequence). CDR3 sequence: CASSQDGGNTIYF. CDR3 DNA: TGTGCCAGCAGCCAAGATGGGGGAAACACCATATATTTT.

The V call is TRBV7-9, the J call TRBJ1-6; D is unclear. The CDR3 covers 14 residues. Germline CDR1 reads SEHNR; CDR2 reads FQNEAQ (reference sequence). V lost 1 base and J 9 bases, leaving 10 bases between the germline ends. The CDR3 protein is CASSLDALASPLHF. CDR3 nucleotide sequence: TGTGCCAGCAGCTTAGACGCTCTGGCTTCACCCCTCCACTTT. Together with reference TRBV7-9 and TRBJ1-6, the CDR3 gives the full variable domain: DTGVSQNPRHKITKRGQNVTFRCDPISEHNRLYWYRQTLGQGPEFLTYFQNEAQLEKSRLLSDRFSAERPKGSFSTLEIQRTEQGDSAMYLCASSLDALASPLHFGNGTRLTVT.

This clone has a single count. The genes are TRBV12-3 or TRBV12-4 and TRBJ1-5; no reliable D call. The germline V and J ends were trimmed by 6 bases and 7 bases, with 10 bases remaining between them. The CDR3 sequence is 12 residues long. The DNA for the CDR3 is TGTGCCAGCAGCAGACAAGGACAGCCCCAGCATTTT. This codes for CASSRQGQPQHF.

Comments on this clone: An end of the junction differs from the germline gene, which may be a read error. The chain combines TRBV12-3 or TRBV12-4 with TRBJ2-7; no clear D. The CDR3 sequence is 12 residues long. CDR3 region: CASSFKQSGPHF. The DNA for the CDR3 is TGTGCCAGCAGTTTTAAACAGTCGGGCCCGCACTTC.